The present TCR beta chain was sequenced within a study of cytomegalovirus exposure and HLA in healthy donors. Profiled with immunoSEQ multiplex PCR; TCRdb holds only in-frame clones, not every one. The profile shows about 160,000 clones, under 90% of them singletons. Trimming cost V 1 base and J 2 bases, with 8 bases left between them. Per the germline V gene, CDR1 is MGHRA and CDR2 is YSYEKL. This CDR3 spans 14 amino acids. This sequence was found in a young woman in good health and CMV-seropositive. What was sequenced was PBMCs. This chain uses TRBV4-1 with TRBJ2-5; D is unclear. The CDR3 bases are TGCGCCAGCAGCCAAGTTGGCACACAAGAGACCCAGTACTTC. This gives the protein CASSQVGTQETQYF.